This TCR beta chain emerged from a study of radiotherapy plus CTLA-4 blockade in lung cancer listed by TCRdb under 2018. For context, the study as a whole: Objective responses were observed in roughly a sixth of enrolled patients, and disease control was achieved in roughly 30%. Overall study outcomes, separate from this receptor: After treatment with radiotherapy and ipilimumab, TCR clones that came from tumors expanded in the peripheral blood. The strongest predictors of response, as reported, were early dynamic changes in blood T cell clones along with a rise in serum interferon-beta after radiation.

V loses 5 bases, J loses 8 bases, and the germline ends lie 18 bases apart. Spanning cysteine to phenylalanine, the CDR3 consists of 15 amino acids. Kept here is only the CDR3 DNA, which spans 45 bases and is read in frame from base 1. According to the germline V gene, CDR1 reads SGHVS and CDR2 reads FQNEAQ. Receptor libraries were prepared by the immunoSEQ multiplex PCR assay. Entries here come from immuneACCESS through TCRdb and include only in-frame sequences with V and J called. Some clones fail to appear in such tables; in the studies checked, an unresolved V gene covers under half of the shortfall, and the cause of the remainder is unknown. The sample profile shows more than 40,000 clones; roughly 80% of them were found once. The leading ten clones occupy approximately 3.6% of the sample. A note on this clone: There is no known antigen for this receptor. No base qualities exist here, and no much larger clone lies one base off it.

In this study, focal radiation therapy paired with CTLA-4 blockade (ipilimumab) was tested in patients who had chemo-refractory metastatic non-small-cell lung cancer. The material was peripheral blood, obtained from a patient treated with radiotherapy plus ipilimumab. The receptor was isolated from a human donor with non-small cell lung cancer who had stable disease on radiotherapy plus ipilimumab. Here the chain combines TRBV7-8 and TRBJ1-4; the best D guess is TRBD1, with 6 bases matching. The CDR3 reads as follows: CASSPSQGPREKLFF. DNA sequence: TGTGCCAGCAGCCCCAGCCAGGGGCCTAGGGAAAAACTGTTTTTT.